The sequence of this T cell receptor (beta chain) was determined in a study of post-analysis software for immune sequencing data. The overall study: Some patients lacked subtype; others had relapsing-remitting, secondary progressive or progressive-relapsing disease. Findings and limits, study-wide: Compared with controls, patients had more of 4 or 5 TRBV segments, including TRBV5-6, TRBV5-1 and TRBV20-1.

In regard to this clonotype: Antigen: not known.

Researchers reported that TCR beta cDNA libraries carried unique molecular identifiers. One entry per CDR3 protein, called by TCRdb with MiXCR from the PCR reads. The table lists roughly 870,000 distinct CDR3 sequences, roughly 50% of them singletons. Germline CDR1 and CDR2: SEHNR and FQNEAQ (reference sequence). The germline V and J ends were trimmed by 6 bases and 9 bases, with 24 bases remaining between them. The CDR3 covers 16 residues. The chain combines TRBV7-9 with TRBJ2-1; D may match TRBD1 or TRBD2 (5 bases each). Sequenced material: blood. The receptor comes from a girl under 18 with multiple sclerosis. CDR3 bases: TGTGCCAGCAGTCTGGGCGTAGGCAGGGCTGGGGGTGAGCAGTTCTTC. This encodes CASSLGVGRAGGEQFF.